This entry lists 9 T cell receptor beta chains sequenced from one sample in a study of T cells after yellow fever vaccination. TCRdb itself ran the 5' RACE reads through MiXCR, one entry per CDR3 protein. The sample contains 40,000 to 55,000 distinct CDR3 sequences, less than 8.5% of which appear only once. The sample in question was CD8+ T cells not binding an NS4B(214-222) dextramer, sorted from PBMCs, obtained around 45 days after the first yellow fever vaccination. The receptors originated from a man between 18 and 35 years old who received the YFV17D yellow fever vaccine.

This clonotype was seen more than once but under ten times. The J gene is TRBJ1-3, the V gene TRBV27, with D possibly being TRBD1 (6 bases). The CDR3 has 15 amino acids. The V end lost 3 bases, the J end lost 2 bases, and 11 bases lay between the germline ends. The germline CDR1 and CDR2 sequences are MNHEY and SMNVEV (reference sequence). Here the CDR3 reads CASSFGGEAGNTIYF. The CDR3 bases are TGTGCCAGCAGTTTCGGGGGCGAGGCTGGAAACACCATATATTTT.

This clonotype has just a few counts. The chain employs TRBV4-1 and TRBJ2-1; 9 nucleotides match TRBD2. This CDR3 has 21 amino acids. V lost 4 bases to trimming and J lost 0 bases; unmatched junction nucleotides: 19. Germline CDR1 is MGHRA and CDR2 is YSYEKL. CDR3 in amino acids: CASSPRLYQERGASSYNEQFF. The CDR3 DNA follows: TGCGCCAGCAGCCCCCGACTTTATCAGGAGCGGGGGGCCAGCTCCTACAATGAGCAGTTCTTC.

Ten or more counts support this clonotype. V is TRBV19 and J is TRBJ2-1; D gene uncertain. The CDR3 runs to 11 residues. V was shortened by 3 bases and J by 6 bases, with 3 bases between the two germline ends. CDR1 and CDR2 (germline): LNHDA, SQIVND (reference sequence). CDR3 nucleotide sequence: TGTGCCAGTAGTATCTCCAATGAGCAGTTCTTC. Translated: CASSISNEQFF.

This clonotype came up many times. The chain carries TRBV4-1 and TRBJ2-7; D gene uncertain. The germline V gene has CDR1 MGHRA and CDR2 YSYEKL. V lost 1 base and J lost 0, with 7 bases in between. The CDR3 length is 14 residues. The CDR3 DNA is TGCGCCAGCAGCCAAGTAATGGGCTCCTACGAGCAGTACTTC. Amino acid sequence: CASSQVMGSYEQYF.

This clonotype was observed at least ten times. The gene calls are TRBV4-1 and TRBJ1-2; D gene unclear. The CDR3 is 15 residues long. The V gene lost 4 bases and the J gene lost 3 bases, with 15 bases spanning the gap. Germline-derived CDR1 and CDR2 are MGHRA and YSYEKL. CDR3 residues: CASSRTSEGDYGYTF. The CDR3 bases are TGCGCCAGCAGCCGCACATCGGAAGGAGACTATGGCTACACCTTC.

This clonotype was recorded many times. The CDR3 loop reads CASSLGGTGAEQYV. The CDR3 DNA follows: TGTGCCAGCAGCTTAGGGGGGACAGGCGCCGAGCAGTACGTC. The chain employs TRBV11-1 and TRBJ2-7, with 8 nucleotides matching TRBD1. J lost 6 bases, V lost 1 base, and 5 bases had no gene match. The CDR3 is made up of 14 amino acids. CDR1 is SGHAT and CDR2 is FQDESV in the germline V gene (reference sequence).

This clonotype appeared many times. CDR3 loop: CASSLFIDSTREQFF. CDR3 in DNA: TGTGCCAGCAGCTTATTCATAGACTCCACAAGGGAGCAGTTCTTC. The chain is built from TRBV7-6 and TRBJ2-1, with no clear D. Trimming took off 2 bases at V and 10 bases at J, with 18 bases between the two ends. Germline loops: CDR1 SGHVS, CDR2 FNYEAQ. CDR3 length equals 15 residues.

The rearrangement links TRBV30 to TRBJ2-7; TRBD1 might be the D (6 bases). This CDR3 is built from 13 residues. Trimming pared 1 base from V and 2 bases from J, leaving 9 bases between. Per germline, CDR1 GTSNPN and CDR2 SVGIG (reference sequence). The CDR3 DNA sequence: TGTGCCTGGAGTGGGACAGCTACCTACGAGCAGTACTTC. Translated: CAWSGTATYEQYF.

This clonotype was observed many times. The chain employs TRBV5-6 and TRBJ2-7, with D uncertain. The CDR3 runs to 13 residues. V was cut by 0 bases and J by 1 base, with 5 bases left in between. Germline V gene data show CDR1 as SGHDT and CDR2 as YYEEEE. The CDR3 bases are TGTGCCAGCAGCTTGGGGAATTCCTACGAGCAGTACTTC. It encodes CASSLGNSYEQYF.